The 4 T cell receptor beta chains reported below all come from one sample, sequenced in a study of T cells in narcolepsy. Sequencing was performed with immunoSEQ multiplex PCR; in TCRdb, only in-frame clones are kept and a portion is missing. The sample contains some 30,000 clones, 75% to 90% of which appear only once. Sequencing used memory (CD45RA-) CD4+ T cells from blood. The receptors stem from a human donor in good health.

The chain links TRBV7-6 to TRBJ2-1; D gene ambiguous. Looked up from germline, CDR1 is SGHVS and CDR2 is FNYEAQ. Trimming pared 3 bases from V and 5 bases from J, leaving 11 bases between. CDR3 length equals 14 residues. CDR3 coding DNA: TGTGCCAGCAGCTTCGGTTTAAGCCACAATGAGCAGTTCTTC. Protein sequence: CASSFGLSHNEQFF.

This clone has just a few counts. The genes are TRBV30 and TRBJ1-5; 10 bases line up with TRBD1. This CDR3 region has 15 residues. Germline assignment: CDR1 GTSNPN and CDR2 SVGIG (reference sequence). V dropped 7 bases and J dropped 3; count of bases not matched to a gene: 9. The CDR3 DNA reads TGTGCCTACCGGACAGGGGGGATTAACAATCAGCCCCAGCATTTT. This sequence encodes CAYRTGGINNQPQHF.

The chain combines TRBV7-4 with TRBJ2-7, with a weak D call TRBD2 (5 bases). Germline CDR1 is SGHVT and CDR2 is SQSDAQ. This CDR3 region has 15 residues. Between the trimmed V and J ends, which lost 5 bases and 1 base, there was a span of 15 bases. As DNA, the CDR3 is TGTGCCAGCAGCCCGCGGACGGGAAATTCCTACGAGCAGTACTTC. Translating it yields CASSPRTGNSYEQYF.

In this sample, this clone turned up once. This chain joins TRBV29-1 and TRBJ2-1; 9 bases agree with TRBD2. V lost 8 bases to trimming and J lost 10 bases; unmatched junction nucleotides: 9. Per germline, CDR1 SQVTM and CDR2 ANQGSEA. CDR3 size: 12 residues. The CDR3 bases are TGCAGCACAATAGCGGGGGTGGGAGAGCAGTTCTTC. This gives the protein CSTIAGVGEQFF.